The 20 T cell receptor beta chains given below trace back to one sample, sequenced in a study of spatial heterogeneity in lung cancer. TCRdb re-analysed the 5' RACE reads in MiXCR, keeping a single row per CDR3 protein. The sample carries some 6,900 distinct CDR3 sequences, roughly 3.7% recorded once. Time point defined: sample taken at primary tumor resection. Sequencing of whole RNA from tumor, nontumor lung or frozen PBMC involved no sorting. This material consisted of normal lung tissue next to the tumor, taken at surgery. The receptors were gathered from a female donor with early-stage non-small cell lung cancer.

This clonotype was detected ten times or more. This beta chain is an unintended read in a library built for alpha chains; its size means little. The chain is built from TRBV15 and TRBJ1-6; D might be TRBD1 (5 bases). CDR1 is LNHNV and CDR2 is YYDKDF in the germline V gene (reference sequence). The ends were cut back, 5 bases at V and 7 bases at J, with 18 bases in the middle. This CDR3 spans 16 amino acids. The CDR3 spells CATSLSSGTRNSPLHF. DNA for the CDR3: TGTGCCACCAGCCTAAGTTCGGGGACCCGGAATTCACCCCTCCACTTT.

By proportion, this clonotype is medium-sized. Little can be read into the size of this beta chain, an off-target read in a library designed for alpha chains. CDR3 in amino acids: CANTPGQGNYGYTF. The CDR3 nucleotides read TGTGCCAACACTCCTGGACAGGGAAACTATGGCTACACCTTC. The rearrangement joins TRBV7-2 to TRBJ1-2; 8 bases line up with TRBD1. Germline values: CDR1 SGHTA, CDR2 FQGNSA. The CDR3 is 14 residues long. With 10 bases clipped from V and 2 bases from J, the junction kept 9 bases outside the gene matches.

By share of the sample, this clonotype is medium-sized. For a library built for alpha chains, this beta chain is a stray read; little rests on its size. This rearrangement joins TRBV28 to TRBJ2-3; 10 bases are shared with TRBD2. The CDR3 consists of 17 residues. J gave up 0 bases and V 7 bases, and 10 bases lay outside the gene matches. Germline V lookup: CDR1 MDHEN, CDR2 SYDVKM. The CDR3 region is CASTPVGLASSTDTQYF. The CDR3 DNA follows: TGTGCCAGCACCCCGGTGGGACTAGCGTCGAGCACAGATACGCAGTATTTT.

In its sample, this clonotype is medium-sized. This beta chain slipped into a library made for alpha chains as a stray read, so its size is not meaningful. This chain joins TRBV29-1 and TRBJ2-3; D uncertain. The ends were cut back, 1 base at V and 0 bases at J, with 8 bases in the middle. Germline V CDR1 and CDR2: SQVTM, ANQGSEA. CDR3 length: 14 residues. This CDR3 reads CSVEARVSTDTQYF. The DNA for the CDR3 is TGCAGCGTTGAAGCTAGGGTGAGCACAGATACGCAGTATTTT.

This clonotype rates as medium-sized (0.01 to 0.1%). This beta chain is an off-target read within a library intended for alpha chains, so its frequency means little. V is TRBV10-3 and J is TRBJ2-5, with TRBD1 matching 9 bases. The germline V gene has CDR1 ENHRY and CDR2 SYGVKD. V lost 7 bases and J lost 2; bases outside the gene matches: 8. The CDR3 runs to 15 residues. The CDR3 loop is CAINPGQGNQETQYF. The CDR3 DNA reads TGTGCCATCAACCCCGGACAGGGGAATCAAGAGACCCAGTACTTC.

This clonotype was observed many times. This beta chain turned up in a library designed for alpha chains; as an off-target read, its abundance says little. The V call is TRBV19, the J call TRBJ2-7; TRBD1 might be the D (6 bases). In germline, CDR1 is LNHDA, CDR2 SQIVND (reference sequence). V lost 3 bases, J lost 4 bases, and 13 bases lay in between. This CDR3 spans 14 amino acids. CDR3: CASSMAGGRYEQYF. For the CDR3, the DNA is TGTGCCAGTAGTATGGCTGGGGGCCGGTACGAGCAGTACTTC.

This clonotype occurred many times. Since the library was made to target alpha chains, this beta chain is a stray read and its abundance is not meaningful. The chain couples TRBV7-9 to TRBJ2-7; D is possibly TRBD2 (5 bases). Trimming removed 8 bases at V and 3 bases at J, with 14 bases between. The CDR3 consists of 13 residues. Germline V gene data show CDR1 as SEHNR and CDR2 as FQNEAQ (reference sequence). The CDR3 DNA reads TGTGCCAGCGGGCCCCGGGAAAACTACGAGCAGTACTTC. Translation: CASGPRENYEQYF.

Regarding this clonotype: With the library built for alpha chains, this beta chain is off target and its frequency is not meaningful. This rearrangement joins TRBV5-6 to TRBJ1-4; 8 bases agree with TRBD1. After removal of 7 bases from V and 15 bases from J, the junction contained 20 bases not matched to a gene. This CDR3 region has 15 residues. Germline loops: CDR1 SGHDT, CDR2 YYEEEE. The CDR3 protein is CASAASGTGHLSVFF. The CDR3 DNA reads as TGTGCCAGCGCGGCCTCCGGGACAGGCCACCTGTCTGTGTTTTTT.

The table lists this clonotype with many counts. This beta chain is off target for a library built for alpha chains, so its abundance means little. This rearrangement joins TRBV6-2 or TRBV6-3 to TRBJ2-2, with 7 nucleotides matching TRBD1. Germline values: CDR1 MNHEY, CDR2 SVGEGT. V gave up 5 bases and J gave up 3 bases; unmatched junction bases: 6. The CDR3 consists of 15 residues. CDR3 residues: CASSDGTAHTGELFF. In DNA form, the CDR3 reads TGTGCCAGCAGTGACGGGACAGCCCACACCGGGGAGCTGTTTTTT.

This clonotype has at least ten counts. This beta chain was picked up by a library intended for alpha chains and is off target, so its count carries little meaning. The gene calls are TRBV6-2 or TRBV6-3 and TRBJ2-1; the D gene is possibly TRBD2 (6 bases). The V end lost 4 bases, the J end lost 7 bases, and 23 bases lay between the germline ends. Germline CDR1 and CDR2: MNHEY and SVGEGT. This CDR3 spans 17 amino acids. Written as DNA, the CDR3 is TGTGCCAGCAGTTGGACGTTGGGAGGCTGGGAAGGGAATGAGCAGTTCTTC. It translates to CASSWTLGGWEGNEQFF.

By sample fraction, this clonotype is medium-sized. Because this beta chain is a stray read in a library intended to capture alpha chains, its abundance should not be given much weight. V and J are TRBV6-2 or TRBV6-3 and TRBJ2-2, with D possibly TRBD2 on 5 matching bases. V gave up 5 bases and J gave up 1 base, with 8 bases separating them. Germline V lookup: CDR1 MNHEY, CDR2 SVGEGT. The CDR3 contains 14 residues. The CDR3 sequence: CASSRAGNTGELFF. The CDR3 bases are TGTGCCAGCAGTCGCGCGGGGAACACCGGGGAGCTGTTTTTT.

Of note for this clonotype: The library was built for alpha chains, so this beta chain is an off-target read and its size means little. This chain connects TRBV9 to TRBJ2-7, with no clear D. V lost 0 bases to trimming and J lost 0 bases, with 4 bases between them. Germline CDR1 and CDR2: SGDLS and YYNGEE. The CDR3 spans 13 residues. The CDR3 DNA reads TGTGCCAGCAGCGTAGCTCCCTCCTACGAGCAGTACTTC. Protein: CASSVAPSYEQYF.

This clonotype was seen ten or more times. Within a library made for alpha chains, this beta chain is off target, and its count is uninformative. The chain joins TRBV11-2 to TRBJ2-3; no firm D call. This CDR3 region has 12 residues. Trimming pared 2 bases from V and 6 bases from J, leaving 6 bases between. Germline V gives CDR1 SGHAT, CDR2 FQNNGV. The CDR3 coding sequence is TGTGCCAGCAGCTTATTGGACGATACGCAGTATTTT. It is translated as CASSLLDDTQYF.

In this sample, this clonotype is medium-sized (0.01 to 0.1%). This beta chain represents an off-target read in a library built for alpha chains; its size is of limited meaning. The chain recombines TRBV11-2 with TRBJ2-7; D call uncertain. CDR3 length: 10 amino acids. V shed 5 bases and J shed 3 bases, with 2 bases lying between them. Germline V gene lookup returns CDR1 SGHAT and CDR2 FQNNGV. As DNA, the CDR3 is TGTGCCAGCAGCAACTACGAGCAGTACTTC. Translating it yields CASSNYEQYF. Drawing the rest from reference TRBV11-2 and TRBJ2-7, the complete variable domain is EAGVAQSPRYKIIEKRQSVAFWCNPISGHATLYWYQQILGQGPKLLIQFQNNGVVDDSQLPKDRFSAERLKGVDSTLKIQPAKLEDSAVYLCASSNYEQYFGPGTRLTVT.

To note about this clonotype: As an off-target read in a library built for alpha chains, this beta chain has a frequency of little significance. This chain uses TRBV5-6 with TRBJ1-5; D is undetermined. There are 13 residues in the CDR3. The V and J ends lost 5 bases and 4 bases respectively, with 10 bases between them. Germline-derived CDR1 and CDR2 are SGHDT and YYEEEE. CDR3 amino acids: CASSYIGNQPQHF. CDR3 sequence (DNA): TGTGCCAGCAGTTATATCGGGAATCAGCCCCAGCATTTT.

The table lists this clonotype with many counts. Within a library made for alpha chains, this beta chain is off target, and its count is uninformative. The rearrangement links TRBV30 to TRBJ2-1, with 8 bases fitting TRBD1. V was pared by 7 bases and J by 2 bases, with 4 bases of the junction left unmatched. CDR3 length: 13 residues. Per germline, CDR1 GTSNPN and CDR2 SVGIG (reference sequence). This chain's CDR3 is CALDRATYNEQFF. The DNA for the CDR3 is TGTGCCTTGGACAGGGCCACCTACAATGAGCAGTTCTTC.

This clonotype has at least ten counts. This beta chain is an off-target read within a library intended for alpha chains, so its frequency means little. The chain uses TRBV7-8 and TRBJ2-1, with 14 bases identical to TRBD2. In germline, CDR1 is SGHVS, CDR2 FQNEAQ. The CDR3 covers 16 residues. The V gene end was trimmed by 0 bases and the J gene end by 10 bases; junction bases not matched to a gene: 5. The DNA of the CDR3 is TGTGCCAGCAGCTTAGCCGGGACTAGCGGGGGACGAGAGCAGTTCTTC. Encoded protein: CASSLAGTSGGREQFF.

This clonotype was recorded many times. This beta chain came through as a stray read in a library set up for alpha chains, and its size says little. The chain has TRBV10-3 and TRBJ2-7; 8 nucleotides align to TRBD2. Germline V gives CDR1 ENHRY, CDR2 SYGVKD. CDR3 size: 13 residues. V was pared by 6 bases and J by 2 bases, with 3 bases of the junction left unmatched. The CDR3 DNA sequence: TGTGCCATCAGGGTCGGGGGGGCCTACGAGCAGTACTTC. Amino acid sequence: CAIRVGGAYEQYF.

This clonotype was seen ten or more times. Because this beta chain is a stray read in a library intended to capture alpha chains, its abundance should not be given much weight. The chain is built from TRBV5-1 and TRBJ2-1, with D perhaps matching TRBD2 (6 bases). The germline CDR1 and CDR2 sequences are SGHRS and YFSETQ. Deletions cut 3 bases from V and 4 bases from J, with 20 bases between. The CDR3 has 17 amino acids. CDR3 protein: CASSSFPDSAGYNEQFF. In DNA, the CDR3 is TGCGCCAGCAGCTCTTTCCCGGACTCTGCGGGGTACAATGAGCAGTTCTTC.

This clonotype is labeled as medium-sized (0.01 to 0.1%). Within a library made for alpha chains, this beta chain is off target, and its count is uninformative. V is TRBV2 and J is TRBJ2-3, with D perhaps matching TRBD2 (7 bases). V was clipped by 3 bases and J by 4 bases, with 14 bases between them. This CDR3 has 15 residues. CDR1 and CDR2 from the germline V gene are SNHLY and FYNNEI. The CDR3 coding sequence is TGTGCCAGCAGTGAGGGGGGGGCCAAATCAGATACGCAGTATTTT. Residues: CASSEGGAKSDTQYF.